The clone carrying this T cell receptor (beta chain) was counted ten times or more. The antigen remains unidentified. The data belong to a study of T cell repertoires in cytomegalovirus infection. Germline trimming cut 4 bases from V and 7 bases from J; bases unmatched to any gene: 10. Germline assignment: CDR1 SGHTA and CDR2 FQGNSA. The CDR3 contains 17 residues. TCRdb processed the reads anew with MiXCR; each CDR3 protein has one entry. The table records roughly 730,000 distinct CDR3 sequences, roughly 33% of them present only once. The chain has TRBV7-2 and TRBJ2-2, with TRBD2 identical over 12 bases. Sequences were derived from cultured PBMCs, sampled from culture after CMV antigen stimulation. The TCR was taken from a human donor in good health (CMV status not recorded). Some clones in this sample may be carry-over from other donors' samples. The CDR3 protein is CASSYSSGRAIIGELFF. CDR3 coding DNA: TGTGCCAGCAGCTACTCTAGCGGGAGGGCCATTATCGGGGAGCTGTTTTTT.